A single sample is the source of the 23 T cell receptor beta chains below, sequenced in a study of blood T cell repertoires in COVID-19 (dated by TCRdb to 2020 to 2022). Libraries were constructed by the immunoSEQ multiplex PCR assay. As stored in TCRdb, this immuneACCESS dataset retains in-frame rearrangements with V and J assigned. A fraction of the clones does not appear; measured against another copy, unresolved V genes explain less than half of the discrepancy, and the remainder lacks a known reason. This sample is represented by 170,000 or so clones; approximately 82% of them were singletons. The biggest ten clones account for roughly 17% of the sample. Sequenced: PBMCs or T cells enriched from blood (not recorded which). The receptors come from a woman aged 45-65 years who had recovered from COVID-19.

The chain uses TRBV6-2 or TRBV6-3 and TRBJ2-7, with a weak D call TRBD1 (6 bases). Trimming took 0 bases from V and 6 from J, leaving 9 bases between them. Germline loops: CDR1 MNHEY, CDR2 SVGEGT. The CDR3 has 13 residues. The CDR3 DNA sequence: TGTGCCAGCAGTTACTCGACAGGATTCGAGCAGTACTTC. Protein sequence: CASSYSTGFEQYF.

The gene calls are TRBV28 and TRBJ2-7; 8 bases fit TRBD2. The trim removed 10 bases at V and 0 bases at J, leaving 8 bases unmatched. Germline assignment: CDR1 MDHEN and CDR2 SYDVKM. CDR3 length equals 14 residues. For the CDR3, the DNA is TGTGCCACATTAGCGGGGTTGCCCTCCTACGAGCAGTACTTC. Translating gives CATLAGLPSYEQYF.

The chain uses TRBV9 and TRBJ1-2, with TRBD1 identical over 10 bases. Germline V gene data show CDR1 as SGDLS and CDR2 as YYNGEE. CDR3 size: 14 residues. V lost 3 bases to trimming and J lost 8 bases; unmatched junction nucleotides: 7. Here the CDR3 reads CASSGMTGGIGYTF. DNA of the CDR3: TGTGCCAGCAGCGGGATGACAGGGGGCATAGGCTACACCTTC. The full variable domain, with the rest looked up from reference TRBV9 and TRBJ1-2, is DSGVTQTPKHLITATGQRVTLRCSPRSGDLSVYWYQQSLDQGLQFLIQYYNGEERAKGNILERFSAQQFPDLHSELNLSSLELGDSALYFCASSGMTGGIGYTFGSGTRLTVV.

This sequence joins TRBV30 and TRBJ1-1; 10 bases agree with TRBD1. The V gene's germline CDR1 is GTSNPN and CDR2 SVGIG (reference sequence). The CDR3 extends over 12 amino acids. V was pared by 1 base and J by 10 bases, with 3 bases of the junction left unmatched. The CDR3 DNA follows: TGTGCCTGGAGTGGACAGGGGGCGTCAGCTTTCTTT. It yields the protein CAWSGQGASAFF.

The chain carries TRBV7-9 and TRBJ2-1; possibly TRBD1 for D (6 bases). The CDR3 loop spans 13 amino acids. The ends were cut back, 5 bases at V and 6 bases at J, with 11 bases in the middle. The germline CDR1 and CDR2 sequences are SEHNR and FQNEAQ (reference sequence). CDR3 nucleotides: TGTGCCAGCAGCGCCGACAGGTCCAATGAGCAGTTCTTC. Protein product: CASSADRSNEQFF.

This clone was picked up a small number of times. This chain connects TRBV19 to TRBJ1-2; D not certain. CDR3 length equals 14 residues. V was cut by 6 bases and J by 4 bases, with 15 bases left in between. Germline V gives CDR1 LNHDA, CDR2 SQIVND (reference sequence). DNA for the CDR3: TGTGCCAGTAGACTTCTATCACGGAGCTATGGCTACACCTTC. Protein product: CASRLLSRSYGYTF.

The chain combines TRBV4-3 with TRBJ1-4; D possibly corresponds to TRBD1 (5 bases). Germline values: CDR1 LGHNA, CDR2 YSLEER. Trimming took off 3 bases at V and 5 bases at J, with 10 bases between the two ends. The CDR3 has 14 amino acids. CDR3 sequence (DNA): TGCGCCAGCAGCCAGAACACAGGAAATGAAAAACTGTTTTTT. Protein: CASSQNTGNEKLFF.

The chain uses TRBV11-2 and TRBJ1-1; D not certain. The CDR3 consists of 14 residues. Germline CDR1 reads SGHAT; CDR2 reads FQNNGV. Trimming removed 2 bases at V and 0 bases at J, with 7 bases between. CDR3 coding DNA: TGTGCCAGCAGCTTATGGTCGGTGAACACTGAAGCTTTCTTT. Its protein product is CASSLWSVNTEAFF.

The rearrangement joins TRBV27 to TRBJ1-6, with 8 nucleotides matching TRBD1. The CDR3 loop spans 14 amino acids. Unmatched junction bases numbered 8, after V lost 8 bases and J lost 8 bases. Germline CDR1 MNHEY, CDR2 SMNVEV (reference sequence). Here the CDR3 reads CASQSGQGDSPLHF. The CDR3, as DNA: TGTGCCAGCCAAAGCGGACAGGGTGATTCACCCCTCCACTTT.

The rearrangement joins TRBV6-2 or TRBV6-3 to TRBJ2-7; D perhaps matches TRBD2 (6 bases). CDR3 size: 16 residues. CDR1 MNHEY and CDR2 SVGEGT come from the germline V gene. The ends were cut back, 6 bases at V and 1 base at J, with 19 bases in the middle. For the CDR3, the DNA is TGTGCCAGCAGCTCTGGGGACGGGAGAAAATCCTACGAGCAGTACTTC. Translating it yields CASSSGDGRKSYEQYF.

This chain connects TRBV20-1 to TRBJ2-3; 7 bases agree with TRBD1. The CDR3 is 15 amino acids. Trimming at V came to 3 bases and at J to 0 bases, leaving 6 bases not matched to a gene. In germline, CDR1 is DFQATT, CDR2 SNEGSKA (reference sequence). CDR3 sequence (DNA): TGCAGTGCTAGTCGGGACAGACCTAGCACAGATACGCAGTATTTT. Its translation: CSASRDRPSTDTQYF.

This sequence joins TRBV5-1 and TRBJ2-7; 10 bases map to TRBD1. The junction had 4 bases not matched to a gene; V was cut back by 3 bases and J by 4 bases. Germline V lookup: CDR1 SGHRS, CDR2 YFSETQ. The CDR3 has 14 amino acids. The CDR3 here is CASSSDRGTYEQYF. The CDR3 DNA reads TGCGCCAGCAGCTCGGACAGGGGGACTTACGAGCAGTACTTC.

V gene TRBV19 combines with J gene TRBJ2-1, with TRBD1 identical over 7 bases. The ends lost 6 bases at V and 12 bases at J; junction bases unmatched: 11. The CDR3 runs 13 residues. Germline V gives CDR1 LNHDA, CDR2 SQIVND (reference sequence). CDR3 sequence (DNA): TGTGCCAGTAGCCAGAGAACCCGGGACAGGCAGTTCTTC. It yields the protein CASSQRTRDRQFF.

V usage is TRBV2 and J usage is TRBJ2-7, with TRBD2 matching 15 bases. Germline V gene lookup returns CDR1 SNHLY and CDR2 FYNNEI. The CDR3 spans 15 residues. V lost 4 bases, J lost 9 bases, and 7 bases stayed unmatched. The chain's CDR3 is CASSAWRTSGRGQYF. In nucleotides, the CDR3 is TGTGCCAGCAGTGCGTGGCGGACTAGCGGGAGGGGGCAGTACTTC. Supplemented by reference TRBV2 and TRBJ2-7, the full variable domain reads EPEVTQTPSHQVTQMGQEVILRCVPISNHLYFYWYRQILGQKVEFLVSFYNNEISEKSEIFDDQFSVERPDGSNFTLKIRSTKLEDSAMYFCASSAWRTSGRGQYFGPGTRLTVT.

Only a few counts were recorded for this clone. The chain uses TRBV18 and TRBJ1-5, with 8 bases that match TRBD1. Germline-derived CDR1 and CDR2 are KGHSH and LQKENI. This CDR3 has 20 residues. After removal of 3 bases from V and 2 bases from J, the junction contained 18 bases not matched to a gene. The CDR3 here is CASSPTYGQGGTLGNQPQHF. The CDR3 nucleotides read TGTGCCAGCTCACCCACGTACGGACAGGGTGGAACTTTAGGCAATCAGCCCCAGCATTTT.

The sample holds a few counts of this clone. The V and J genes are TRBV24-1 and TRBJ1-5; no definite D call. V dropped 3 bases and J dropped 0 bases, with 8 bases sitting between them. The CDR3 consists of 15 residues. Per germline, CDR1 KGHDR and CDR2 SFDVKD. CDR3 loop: CATSDGQYSNQPQHF. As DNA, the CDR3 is TGTGCCACCAGTGATGGCCAGTATAGCAATCAGCCCCAGCATTTT.

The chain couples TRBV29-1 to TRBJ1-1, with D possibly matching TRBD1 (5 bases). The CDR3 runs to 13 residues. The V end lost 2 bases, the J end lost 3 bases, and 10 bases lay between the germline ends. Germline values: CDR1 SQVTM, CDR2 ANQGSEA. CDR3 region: CSVEQGWDTEAFF. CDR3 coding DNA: TGCAGCGTTGAACAGGGTTGGGACACTGAAGCTTTCTTT.

CDR3 nucleotides: TGTGCCAGCAGTCAACAGGGAATCTCTGAAGCTTTCTTT. Its translation is CASSQQGISEAFF. This chain joins TRBV6-5 and TRBJ1-1; possible D gene TRBD1, 6 bases. The CDR3 is 13 residues long. The V end was cut by 5 bases, the J end by 6 bases, with 13 bases between. CDR1 is MNHEY and CDR2 is SVGAGI in the germline V gene.

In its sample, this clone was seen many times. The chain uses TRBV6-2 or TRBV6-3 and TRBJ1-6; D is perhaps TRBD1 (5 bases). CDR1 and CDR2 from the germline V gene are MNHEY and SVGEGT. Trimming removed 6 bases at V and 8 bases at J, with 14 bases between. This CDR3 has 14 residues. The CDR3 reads CASSPHRTYSPLHF. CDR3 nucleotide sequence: TGTGCCAGCAGCCCTCACAGGACCTATTCACCCCTCCACTTT.

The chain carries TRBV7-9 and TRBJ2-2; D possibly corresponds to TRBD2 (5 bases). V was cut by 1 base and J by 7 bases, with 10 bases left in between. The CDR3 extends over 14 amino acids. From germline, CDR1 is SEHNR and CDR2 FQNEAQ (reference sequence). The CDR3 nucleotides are TGTGCCAGCAGCTTAGACGTAGAGGGCGGGGAGCTGTTTTTT. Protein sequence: CASSLDVEGGELFF.

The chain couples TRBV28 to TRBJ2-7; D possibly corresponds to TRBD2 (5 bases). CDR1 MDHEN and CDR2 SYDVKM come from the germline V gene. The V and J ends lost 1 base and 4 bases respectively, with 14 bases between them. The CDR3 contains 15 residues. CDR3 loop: CASSLFQGRFYEQYF. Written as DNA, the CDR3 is TGTGCCAGCAGTTTATTTCAAGGGAGATTTTACGAGCAGTACTTC.

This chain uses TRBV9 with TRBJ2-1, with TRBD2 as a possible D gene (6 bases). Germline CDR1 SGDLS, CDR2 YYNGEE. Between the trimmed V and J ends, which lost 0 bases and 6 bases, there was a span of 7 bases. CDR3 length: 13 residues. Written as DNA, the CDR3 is TGTGCCAGCAGCGTAGCGGGAGTCAATGAGCAGTTCTTC. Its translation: CASSVAGVNEQFF.

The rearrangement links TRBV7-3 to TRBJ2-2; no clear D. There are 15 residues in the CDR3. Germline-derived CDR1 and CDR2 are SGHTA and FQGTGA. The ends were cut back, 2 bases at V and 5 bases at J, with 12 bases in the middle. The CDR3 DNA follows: TGTGCCAGCAGCTTAGCTTACTCTAAAACCGGGGAGCTGTTTTTT. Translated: CASSLAYSKTGELFF.